The 32 T cell receptor beta chains listed next were all sequenced from one sample in a study of cytotoxic CD8 clonotypes in ibrutinib-treated CLL. Produced via immunoSEQ multiplex PCR; TCRdb's table is partial and in-frame only. The sample includes roughly 16,000 clones, roughly 68% of them seen just once. Sequenced material: PBMCs, taken before ibrutinib treatment. Every receptor here comes from a human donor with chronic lymphocytic leukemia.

The V and J genes are TRBV10-3 and TRBJ2-3; weak D call: TRBD1 (5 bases). The V gene's germline CDR1 is ENHRY and CDR2 SYGVKD. Trimming removed 4 bases at V and 1 base at J, with 12 bases between. The CDR3 is made up of 15 amino acids. The CDR3 is CAISVRGDGTDTQYF. CDR3 nucleotides: TGTGCCATCAGTGTTAGGGGCGACGGCACAGATACGCAGTATTTT.

The genes are TRBV18 and TRBJ1-4; D ambiguous. The V and J ends lost 3 bases and 0 bases respectively, with 5 bases between them. This CDR3 is built from 14 residues. The germline gives CDR1 KGHSH, CDR2 LQKENI. The CDR3 loop is CASSPGTTNEKLFF. In DNA form, the CDR3 reads TGTGCCAGCTCACCCGGGACAACTAATGAAAAACTGTTTTTT.

The chain couples TRBV29-1 to TRBJ2-1, with TRBD2 identical over 7 bases. This CDR3 contains 14 residues. Germline V gene lookup returns CDR1 SQVTM and CDR2 ANQGSEA. Trimming cost V 4 bases and J 2 bases; bases outside gene matches: 5. This chain's CDR3 is CSVVGRETYNEQFF. CDR3 nucleotides: TGCAGCGTTGTAGGGCGGGAGACCTACAATGAGCAGTTCTTC.

The gene calls are TRBV19 and TRBJ2-5; tentatively, D is TRBD1 (6 bases). Per germline, CDR1 LNHDA and CDR2 SQIVND (reference sequence). CDR3 size: 13 residues. Trimming took off 5 bases at V and 5 bases at J, with 12 bases between the two ends. DNA of the CDR3: TGTGCCAGTAGTCCCAGGGGCTGGGAGACCCAGTACTTC. Protein product: CASSPRGWETQYF.

V gene TRBV6-1 combines with J gene TRBJ1-2, with 7 bases lining up with TRBD1. CDR3 length: 13 amino acids. Germline V lookup: CDR1 MNHNS, CDR2 SASEGT. V lost 6 bases to trimming and J lost 6 bases; unmatched junction nucleotides: 7. In DNA form, the CDR3 reads TGTGCCAGCAGGCTACAGGGGTACCATGGCTACACCTTC. Amino acids: CASRLQGYHGYTF.

This clone was counted between two and nine times. The genes are TRBV7-9 and TRBJ1-1, with D perhaps TRBD1 (5 bases). Trimming cost V 6 bases and J 7 bases, with 15 bases left between them. The CDR3 is made up of 13 amino acids. CDR1 and CDR2 from the germline V gene are SEHNR and FQNEAQ (reference sequence). CDR3 sequence: CASSLTGPGEAFF. In DNA form, the CDR3 reads TGTGCCAGCAGTTTAACGGGGCCAGGTGAAGCTTTCTTT.

This sequence joins TRBV28 and TRBJ1-5, with 7 bases matching TRBD1. Germline-derived CDR1 and CDR2 are MDHEN and SYDVKM. CDR3 length equals 12 residues. Unmatched junction bases numbered 4, after V lost 11 bases and J lost 3 bases. The CDR3 DNA is TGTGCCGTACAGGGGAACAATCAGCCCCAGCATTTT. Encoded protein: CAVQGNNQPQHF.

CDR3 DNA: TGTGCCAGCAGCTTACAGGGCGGGAGTCAGCCCCAGCATTTT. Its translation is CASSLQGGSQPQHF. This rearrangement joins TRBV7-8 to TRBJ1-5; a possible D gene is TRBD1 (5 bases). The germline V and J ends were trimmed by 2 bases and 6 bases, with 11 bases remaining between them. The germline CDR1 and CDR2 sequences are SGHVS and FQNEAQ. The length of the CDR3 is 14 residues.

The chain recombines TRBV2 with TRBJ2-4, with 10 bases fitting TRBD2. The CDR3 length is 19 residues. Germline trimming cut 0 bases from V and 1 base from J; bases unmatched to any gene: 9. Germline V gene data show CDR1 as SNHLY and CDR2 as FYNNEI. The CDR3 sequence is CASSEALSGGAYAKNIQYF. In DNA, the CDR3 is TGTGCCAGCAGTGAAGCGCTGAGCGGGGGGGCCTATGCCAAAAACATTCAGTACTTC.

The chain links TRBV6-6 to TRBJ1-5, with 8 bases matching TRBD1. Germline trimming cut 5 bases from V and 1 base from J; bases unmatched to any gene: 7. Germline CDR1 is MNHNY and CDR2 is SVGAGI (reference sequence). This CDR3 has 16 residues. The CDR3 protein is CASSRTQGGSNQPQHF. CDR3 DNA: TGTGCCAGCAGTCGGACACAGGGGGGGAGCAATCAGCCCCAGCATTTT.

This chain joins TRBV7-2 and TRBJ2-1, with 9 bases fitting TRBD2. Germline V gives CDR1 SGHTA, CDR2 FQGNSA. The CDR3 has 14 amino acids. Trimming removed 0 bases from V and 7 bases from J; junction bases left unmatched: 1. The CDR3 region is CASSLATSGNEQFF. The CDR3 DNA reads TGTGCCAGCAGCTTAGCCACTAGCGGGAATGAGCAGTTCTTC.

This chain uses TRBV21-1 with TRBJ2-3. TRBV21-1 is tagged as a pseudogene. CDR3 length: 16 amino acids. CDR3 sequence: CASSKVGAQNPDTQYF. DNA for the CDR3: TGTGCCAGCAGCAAAGTAGGTGCGCAGAACCCAGATACGCAGTATTTT.

The rearrangement links TRBV9 to TRBJ2-3; D remains unclear. Germline lookup yields CDR1 SGDLS and CDR2 YYNGEE. This CDR3 is built from 14 residues. Trimming stripped 0 bases from V and 3 bases from J, with 8 bases between. The CDR3 reads CASSVALGTDTQYF. In DNA form, the CDR3 reads TGTGCCAGCAGCGTAGCGTTGGGAACAGATACGCAGTATTTT.

V and J are TRBV5-1 and TRBJ2-5, with unresolved D. Germline CDR1 is SGHRS and CDR2 is YFSETQ. The CDR3 is 12 amino acids. The V end was cut by 4 bases, the J end by 5 bases, with 9 bases between. CDR3 in DNA: TGCGCCAGCAGCATCAAAGCGGAGACCCAGTACTTC. It translates to CASSIKAETQYF.

With regard to this clone: The same CDR3 arises from other DNA sequences in this sample as well. V gene TRBV19 combines with J gene TRBJ2-7; D is uncertain. Per the germline V gene, CDR1 is LNHDA and CDR2 is SQIVND (reference sequence). The CDR3 covers 13 residues. V was trimmed by 5 bases and J by 1 base, leaving 9 bases between them. The CDR3 loop is CASSADRSYEQYF. The CDR3 nucleotides read TGTGCCAGTAGTGCGGACCGGTCCTACGAGCAGTACTTC.

This clone was seen a few times. The chain uses TRBV6-5 and TRBJ2-7; TRBD2 is a possible D gene (6 bases). Germline V gene lookup returns CDR1 MNHEY and CDR2 SVGAGI. CDR3 length: 15 residues. V gave up 2 bases and J gave up 9 bases, with 20 bases separating them. Written as DNA, the CDR3 is TGTGCCAGCAGTTACGCCGTGCGGGGTATCGTAGGGCAGTACTTC. Protein sequence: CASSYAVRGIVGQYF.

The gene calls are TRBV14 and TRBJ2-7; perhaps TRBD1 as D (6 bases). The CDR3 has 14 residues. Between the trimmed V and J ends, which lost 2 bases and 3 bases, there was a span of 11 bases. Germline V gene data show CDR1 as SGHDN and CDR2 as FVKESK. The CDR3 DNA sequence: TGTGCCAGCAGCCAACCGGGACACATCTACGAGCAGTACGTC. Its translation is CASSQPGHIYEQYV.

This chain links TRBV6-6 with TRBJ1-5, with D possibly matching TRBD1 (6 bases). Germline CDR1 is MNHNY and CDR2 is SVGAGI (reference sequence). The CDR3 is 16 residues long. Trimming took off 5 bases at V and 11 bases at J, with 25 bases between the two ends. The CDR3 protein is CASSPSGAGVWGAQHF. The CDR3 bases are TGTGCCAGCAGTCCGTCGGGGGCAGGTGTCTGGGGGGCCCAGCATTTT.

By sample share, this clone is medium-sized. V is TRBV18 and J is TRBJ1-2; 8 bases are a match to TRBD1. The V gene end was trimmed by 3 bases and the J gene end by 0 bases; junction bases not matched to a gene: 6. CDR1 and CDR2 from the germline V gene are KGHSH and LQKENI. The CDR3 sequence is 16 residues long. CDR3 sequence: CASSPWTGRANYGYTF. In nucleotides, the CDR3 is TGTGCCAGCTCACCGTGGACAGGGCGAGCTAACTATGGCTACACCTTC.

The chain has TRBV5-1 and TRBJ1-4; D is possibly TRBD1 (6 bases). CDR1 is SGHRS, CDR2 YFSETQ, per germline. The germline V and J ends were trimmed by 4 bases and 0 bases, with 22 bases remaining between them. This CDR3 contains 19 residues. The CDR3 loop reads CASSPFGLDSIATNEKLFF. The DNA for the CDR3 is TGCGCCAGCAGCCCGTTCGGATTGGACAGTATTGCAACTAATGAAAAACTGTTTTTT.

This clone was observed once. V is TRBV5-1 and J is TRBJ2-2; D is possibly TRBD2 (5 bases). The CDR3 consists of 12 residues. The V end lost 3 bases, the J end lost 8 bases, and 8 bases lay between the germline ends. Germline V lookup: CDR1 SGHRS, CDR2 YFSETQ. CDR3 bases: TGCGCCAGCAGCTCCACGGGGGGGGAGCTGTTTTTT. It specifies CASSSTGGELFF.

CDR3 DNA: TGTGCCAGCTCCCCTACCTCGACAGGGACGGGAAACACCATATATTTT. This translates into CASSPTSTGTGNTIYF. The rearrangement uses TRBV18 and TRBJ1-3; 7 nucleotides agree with TRBD1. This CDR3 spans 16 amino acids. Germline-derived CDR1 and CDR2 are KGHSH and LQKENI. The J segment lost 4 bases and the V segment lost 6 bases, leaving 12 bases of the junction unmatched.

The V call is TRBV2, the J call TRBJ1-5; D is undetermined. Germline CDR1 reads SNHLY; CDR2 reads FYNNEI. This CDR3 spans 17 amino acids. The V end lost 6 bases, the J end lost 2 bases, and 20 bases lay between the germline ends. The CDR3 DNA is TGTGCCAGCAGCCTCGGAGGTTGGGAGAGAGGCAATCAGCCCCAGCATTTT. Its translation is CASSLGGWERGNQPQHF.

The genes are TRBV5-4 and TRBJ2-7, with D unresolved. The CDR3 consists of 13 residues. CDR1 and CDR2 from the germline V gene are SGHNT and YYREEE (reference sequence). V was clipped by 1 base and J by 3 bases, with 8 bases between them. CDR3 DNA: TGTGCCAGCAGCTTGTTCGTGGGCTACGAGCAGTACGTC. It yields the protein CASSLFVGYEQYV.

The CDR3 DNA reads as TGTGCCAGCAGCTTCTGGGGGTCTGGGGCCAACGTCCTGACTTTC. Translating it yields CASSFWGSGANVLTF. This chain connects TRBV5-6 to TRBJ2-6; D possibly matches TRBD1 or TRBD2 (5 bases each). Germline V gene sequence: CDR1 SGHDT, CDR2 YYEEEE. The CDR3 spans 15 residues. V was clipped by 2 bases and J by 1 base, with 7 bases between them.

The rearrangement joins TRBV18 to TRBJ1-6; 7 bases align to TRBD1. J was trimmed by 5 bases and V by 6 bases; bases with no gene match: 10. The germline gives CDR1 KGHSH, CDR2 LQKENI. The CDR3 extends over 16 amino acids. CDR3 bases: TGTGCCAGCTCCCTAAAGACAGGGATAAATAATTCACCCCTCCACTTT. This codes for CASSLKTGINNSPLHF. The variable domain in full, with the rest retrieved from reference TRBV18 and TRBJ1-6, is NAGVMQNPRHLVRRRGQEARLRCSPMKGHSHVYWYRQLPEEGLKFMVYLQKENIIDESGMPKERFSAEFPKEGPSILRIQQVVRGDSAAYFCASSLKTGINNSPLHFGNGTRLTVT.

This clone was found a few times. The chain carries TRBV7-8 and TRBJ2-2, with D unclear. CDR1 is SGHVS, CDR2 FQNEAQ, per germline. The CDR3 runs to 16 residues. V was pared by 5 bases and J by 6 bases, with 19 bases between. The CDR3 loop reads CASSQPSGLSAGELFF. The DNA of the CDR3 is TGTGCCAGCAGCCAACCTTCGGGCCTCAGCGCCGGGGAGCTGTTTTTT.

The chain combines TRBV7-2 with TRBJ2-4; D call uncertain. Per the germline V gene, CDR1 is SGHTA and CDR2 is FQGNSA. V dropped 5 bases and J dropped 5 bases, with 7 bases sitting between them. This CDR3 spans 12 amino acids. CDR3 loop: CASSRGENIQYF. The CDR3 DNA reads as TGTGCCAGCAGCCGTGGGGAAAACATTCAGTACTTC.

The chain recombines TRBV9 with TRBJ1-2; D unresolved. Trimming took 5 bases from V and 7 from J, leaving 15 bases between them. The CDR3 sequence is 13 residues long. Germline lookup yields CDR1 SGDLS and CDR2 YYNGEE. This CDR3 reads CASSEERRGGYTF. CDR3 DNA sequence: TGTGCCAGCAGTGAAGAGAGGCGTGGTGGCTACACCTTC.

V usage is TRBV28 and J usage is TRBJ2-7; TRBD1 aligns across 7 bases. V shed 7 bases, J shed 0 bases, and the junction held 9 bases outside the gene matches. This CDR3 region has 15 residues. The germline CDR1 and CDR2 sequences are MDHEN and SYDVKM. The CDR3 DNA reads as TGTGCCAGCACCGGTCCCGGGACAGCCTCCTACGAGCAGTACTTC. It yields the protein CASTGPGTASYEQYF.

The rearrangement uses TRBV5-5 and TRBJ1-4, with unresolved D. Trimming removed 1 base at V and 4 bases at J, with 11 bases between. CDR1 SGHKS and CDR2 YYEKEE come from the germline V gene (reference sequence). CDR3 size: 15 residues. The CDR3 DNA reads as TGTGCCAGCAGCTTGCGGCTTGCGTATAATGAAAAACTGTTTTTT. Residues: CASSLRLAYNEKLFF.

This clone occurred a few times. The rearrangement joins TRBV5-6 to TRBJ2-5, with TRBD2 identical over 10 bases. V lost 0 bases and J lost 3; bases outside the gene matches: 5. In germline, CDR1 is SGHDT, CDR2 YYEEEE. CDR3 length equals 16 residues. DNA for the CDR3: TGTGCCAGCAGCTTGGTGAAACTAGCGGGGAAAGAGACCCAGTACTTC. Its protein is CASSLVKLAGKETQYF.